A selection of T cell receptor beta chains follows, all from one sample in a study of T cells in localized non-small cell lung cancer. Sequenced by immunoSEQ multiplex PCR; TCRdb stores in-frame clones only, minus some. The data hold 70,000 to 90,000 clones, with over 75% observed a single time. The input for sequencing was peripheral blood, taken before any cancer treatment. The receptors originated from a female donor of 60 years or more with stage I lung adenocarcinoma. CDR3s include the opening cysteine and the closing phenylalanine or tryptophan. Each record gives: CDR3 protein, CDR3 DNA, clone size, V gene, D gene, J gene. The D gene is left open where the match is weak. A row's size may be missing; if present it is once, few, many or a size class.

CASSHTGEQYF | TGTGCCAGCAGCCACACGGGGGAGCAGTACTTC | once | TRBV28 | NA | TRBJ2-7
CASSYSTVSRETQYF | TGTGCCAGCAGTTACAGCACGGTTTCACGAGAGACCCAGTACTTC | NA | TRBV6-6 | NA | TRBJ2-5
CASSPMISPNEEQYF | TGTGCCAGCTCACCCATGATTAGCCCCAATGAAGAGCAGTACTTC | NA | TRBV18 | NA | TRBJ2-7
CASSLAGGANQPQHF | TGTGCCAGCAGCTTAGCGGGGGGGGCCAATCAGCCCCAGCATTTT | NA | TRBV7-2 | NA | TRBJ1-5
CSVFWTGAEAFF | TGCAGCGTCTTCTGGACAGGGGCTGAAGCTTTCTTT | few | TRBV29-1 | TRBD1 | TRBJ1-1
CASSLTGGGGWAEAFF | TGTGCCAGCAGCTTAACCGGGGGAGGGGGTTGGGCTGAAGCTTTCTTT | NA | TRBV11-2 | NA | TRBJ1-1
CSVMGVLTDTQYF | TGCAGCGTTATGGGGGTCCTCACAGATACGCAGTATTTT | NA | TRBV29-1 | NA | TRBJ2-3
CASSPNRPVNTGELFF | TGCGCCAGCAGCCCCAATCGTCCGGTGAACACCGGGGAGCTGTTTTTT | NA | TRBV4-3 | NA | TRBJ2-2
CASSLSGQRKETQYF | TGTGCCAGCAGCTTATCAGGACAGCGAAAAGAGACCCAGTACTTC | NA | TRBV7-2 | NA | TRBJ2-5
CATSRSKGQGASEQYF | TGTGCCACCAGCAGATCGAAGGGACAGGGGGCCTCCGAGCAGTACTTC | NA | TRBV15 | TRBD1 | TRBJ2-7
CASSQGGAGEKLFF | TGCGCCAGCAGCCAAGGGGGGGCCGGAGAAAAACTGTTTTTT | few | TRBV4-1 | NA | TRBJ1-4
CASSQGGGPSGWPQHF | TGTGCCAGCAGCCAAGGAGGGGGGCCCAGCGGTTGGCCCCAGCATTTT | NA | TRBV14 | NA | TRBJ1-5
CSVEGDTEAFF | TGCAGCGTTGAGGGGGACACTGAAGCTTTCTTT | few | TRBV29-1 | NA | TRBJ1-1
CASSRQGGGYTF | TGTGCCAGCAGTAGACAGGGCGGTGGCTACACCTTC | NA | TRBV6-6 | TRBD1 | TRBJ1-2
CASSSMTGTYEQYF | TGTGCCAGCAGTTCGATGACGGGTACCTACGAGCAGTACTTC | few | TRBV6-6 | NA | TRBJ2-7
CASSLNRGNTEAFF | TGTGCCAGCTCCCTAAACAGGGGGAACACTGAAGCTTTCTTT | NA | TRBV7-2 | TRBD1 | TRBJ1-1
CASSLAGGRGETQYF | TGTGCCAGCAGCTTAGCCGGCGGGCGGGGAGAGACCCAGTACTTC | NA | TRBV7-6 | NA | TRBJ2-5
CASSSPTPTGNTIYF | TGTGCCAGCAGTTCCCCTACCCCTACTGGAAACACCATATATTTT | NA | TRBV28 | NA | TRBJ1-3
CAWSGQNTEAFF | TGTGCCTGGAGTGGACAGAACACTGAAGCTTTCTTT | NA | TRBV30 | NA | TRBJ1-1
CSVPVQGADGYTF | TGCAGCGTCCCGGTACAGGGGGCCGATGGCTACACCTTC | few | TRBV29-1 | TRBD1 | TRBJ1-2
CASSWTSGGENEQFF | TGTGCCAGCAGTTGGACTAGCGGGGGGGAGAATGAGCAGTTCTTC | NA | TRBV6-1 | TRBD2 | TRBJ2-1
CASSSPGQGSHEQYF | TGTGCCAGCAGCTCTCCGGGACAGGGGTCCCACGAGCAGTACTTC | NA | TRBV11-1 | TRBD1 | TRBJ2-7
CASSQERDREFPGELFF | TGCGCCAGCAGCCAAGAGCGGGACAGGGAGTTTCCCGGGGAGCTGTTTTTT | NA | TRBV4-3 | TRBD1 | TRBJ2-2
CASSFLDTQYF | TGTGCCAGCAGCTTCTTAGATACGCAGTATTTT | NA | TRBV5-6 | NA | TRBJ2-3
CASRTGAITGELFF | TGCGCCAGCAGAACAGGGGCGATCACCGGGGAGCTGTTTTTT | NA | TRBV5-1 | TRBD1 | TRBJ2-2
CASRRQGLTGGEAFF | TGTGCCAGCAGACGGCAAGGACTGACAGGAGGGGAAGCTTTCTTT | NA | TRBV7-2 | NA | TRBJ1-1
CASSETGVDGYTF | TGTGCCAGCAGCGAGACAGGGGTTGATGGCTACACCTTC | NA | TRBV25-1 | TRBD1 | TRBJ1-2
CASSLRADTGELFF | TGTGCCAGCAGCTTACGAGCGGACACCGGGGAGCTGTTTTTT | NA | TRBV7-6 | NA | TRBJ2-2